This T cell receptor (beta chain) was found in a study of blood T cell repertoires in COVID-19. The overall study: Sources were T cells, B-cell-depleted T cells, or PBMCs; the material itself was cDNA or gDNA.

The CDR3 consists of 13 residues. Germline V gene data show CDR1 as SQVTM and CDR2 as ANQGSEA. V trimming: 6 bases; J trimming: 6 bases; junction bases outside the gene matches: 5. Authors' processing steps: Amplification from reference gene primers served as the basis for estimated nucleated cell counts. TCRdb's copy holds only in-frame clones and misses some; the assay was immunoSEQ multiplex PCR. V and J calls and clone size are as listed in that table; D and trimming were resolved from the DNA. This table holds 240,000 or so clones, approximately 80% found once. This TCR was recovered from a man aged 25-40 years who had recovered from COVID-19. The sample was peripheral blood. The chain recombines TRBV29-1 with TRBJ1-5; 10 bases map to TRBD1. CDR3 sequence reads: CSVTGGESQPQHF. CDR3 coding DNA: TGCAGCGTGACAGGGGGCGAGAGTCAGCCCCAGCATTTT.